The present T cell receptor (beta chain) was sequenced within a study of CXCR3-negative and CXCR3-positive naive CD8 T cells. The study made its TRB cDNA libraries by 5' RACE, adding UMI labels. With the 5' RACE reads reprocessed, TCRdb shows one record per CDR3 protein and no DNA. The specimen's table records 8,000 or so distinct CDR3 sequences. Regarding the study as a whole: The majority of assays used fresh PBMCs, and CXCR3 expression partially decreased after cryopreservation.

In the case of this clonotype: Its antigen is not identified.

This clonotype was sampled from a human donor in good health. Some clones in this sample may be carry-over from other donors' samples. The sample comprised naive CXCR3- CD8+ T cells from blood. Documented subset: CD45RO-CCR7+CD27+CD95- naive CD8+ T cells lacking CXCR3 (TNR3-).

CDR3 loop: CASSYSTGGTSEQYF. The chain recombines TRBV6-5 with TRBJ2-7; the D call of TRBD2 rests on TCRdb alone, since no DNA is present to check it. The CDR3 is 15 amino acids. The germline V gene encodes CDR1 MNHEY and CDR2 SVGAGI.